The clone carrying this T cell receptor beta chain was seen at least ten times. Antigen unknown. The V end lost 6 bases, the J end lost 6 bases, and 9 bases lay between the germline ends. This CDR3 is built from 11 residues. Per the germline V gene, CDR1 is MNHNS and CDR2 is SASEGT. These data belong to a study of T-cell memory formation after mild COVID-19. Study-wide background: Clustering of TCRs was largely donor specific. Study conclusions and caveats: Contracting CD4+ clones were located mainly in CM and EM, and CD8+ clones in EMRA. That cross-reactive memory joined was suggested by some responding clones appearing in pre-infection memory. CD4/CD8 balance held among clones contracting day 15 to 85, and later expanders leaned CD4+.

One entry per CDR3 protein results from TCRdb running MiXCR on the 5' RACE reads. This sample has about 350,000 distinct CDR3 sequences, with approximately 13% found just once. The chain is built from TRBV6-1 and TRBJ2-7; D unclear. This TCR was sampled from a young man who had mild COVID-19 (a few samples of this study predate the infection). Cell type and time point are not known. The sample consisted of PBMCs or a T cell subset sorted from them (not recorded which). Written as DNA, the CDR3 is TGTGCCAGCAGACTTACCACCGAGCAGTACTTC. As protein: CASRLTTEQYF.